Listed below are T cell receptor beta chains from one sample, sequenced in a study of blood T cells in healthy people across ages. TCRdb reanalysed the 5' RACE reads using MiXCR and keeps one entry per CDR3 protein. The sample lists hundreds of thousands of distinct CDR3 sequences; more than 55% were seen once. Sequencing was performed on blood. The receptors were gathered from a man aged 40-55 years in good health. The CDR3 runs from the conserved cysteine through the conserved F or W. D genes are given only for firm matches. Expanded clones are given a class, and other clones once, few, many or no size at all.

.	17	TRBD2	TRBV6-1	TRBJ2-5	TGTGCCAGCAGTGGTCCATCTAGCGGGAGGGCGGGAGAGACCCAGTACTTC	CASSGPSSGRAGETQYF
few	14	.	TRBV7-6	TRBJ1-6	TGTGCCAGCAGCTTACGACAGGAGAATTCACCCCTCCACTTT	CASSLRQENSPLHF
once	13	.	TRBV24-1	TRBJ2-1	TGTGCCACCAGTGCCATAAACAGCAATGAGCAGTTCTTC	CATSAINSNEQFF
few	11	.	TRBV29-1	TRBJ2-2	TGCAGCGTTGAAGCGGTCGGGGAGCTGTTTTTT	CSVEAVGELFF
.	17	.	TRBV20-1	TRBJ2-5	TGCAGTGCTAGAGATGGGTCGGGGGGCACACTCCAAGAGACCCAGTACTTC	CSARDGSGGTLQETQYF
many	15	.	TRBV28	TRBJ2-3	TGTGCCAGCAGCCGACGAGGACAGTACACAGATACGCAGTATTTT	CASSRRGQYTDTQYF
.	16	TRBD2	TRBV2	TRBJ2-5	TGTGCCAGCAGTGATCCGACGGGAGGGCCGGGGAAGACCCAGTACTTC	CASSDPTGGPGKTQYF
.	15	.	TRBV20-1	TRBJ2-1	TGCAGTGCTATTGGCCCTGACAAGCGGTACAATGAGCAGTTCTTC	CSAIGPDKRYNEQFF
.	16	TRBD2	TRBV15	TRBJ2-5	TGTGCCACCAGCATGGCCGGGACTAGCGGGACGGAGACCCAGTACTTC	CATSMAGTSGTETQYF
few	12	.	TRBV11-2	TRBJ1-2	TGTGCCAGCAGCTTAGATGGCTATGGCTACACCTTC	CASSLDGYGYTF
few	13	.	TRBV4-2	TRBJ1-4	TGTGCCAGCAGCCAGTCGGGTAATGAAAAACTGTTTTTT	CASSQSGNEKLFF
.	16	.	TRBV5-6	TRBJ2-7	TGTGCCAGCAGCTTGAAAGGGGGGTCCCACTCCTACGAGCAGTACTTC	CASSLKGGSHSYEQYF
.	12	.	TRBV3-1	TRBJ2-7	TGTGCCAGCAGCGGCTCGAGGAACGAGCAGTACTTC	CASSGSRNEQYF
.	13	.	TRBV27	TRBJ2-3	TGTGCCAGCAGTCCGCCAATACGGGATACGCAGTATTTT	CASSPPIRDTQYF
few	14	TRBD2	TRBV6-5	TRBJ2-1	TGTGCCAGCAGTACTAGCGGGCCAGCCAATGAGCAGTTCTTC	CASSTSGPANEQFF
.	22	TRBD2	TRBV3-1	TRBJ2-7	TGTGCCAGCAGCCAAGAAATTTGGTTCAGGGAAGAGCGGGAGGCGGGCTACAATGAGCAGTACTTC	CASSQEIWFREEREAGYNEQYF
.	16	TRBD2	TRBV24-1	TRBJ2-5	TGTGCCACCAGTGACTTAAAGCGGGACGGTAACAATGAGCAGTACTTC	CATSDLKRDGNNEQYF
few	14	TRBD1	TRBV29-1	TRBJ2-5	TGCAGCGTATTCACAGGGGTATTCCAAGAGACCCAGTACTTC	CSVFTGVFQETQYF
.	14	.	TRBV29-1	TRBJ2-4	TGCAGCGTTGGTAGGGCGGTAGCCAAAAACATTCAGTACTTC	CSVGRAVAKNIQYF
.	16	TRBD1	TRBV7-2	TRBJ1-1	TGTGCCAGCAGCGCCGGGACAGGGGTTGGAAACACTGAAGCTTTCTTT	CASSAGTGVGNTEAFF
few	16	TRBD1	TRBV20-1	TRBJ2-7	TGCAGTGCTCTCCCGCATACGACAGGGTATACCTACGAGCAGTACTTC	CSALPHTTGYTYEQYF
.	15	TRBD1	TRBV15	TRBJ1-1	TGTGCCACCAGCAGGGCCGGGACAGAGGTTGTTGAAGCTTTCTTT	CATSRAGTEVVEAFF
.	15	TRBD1	TRBV3-1	TRBJ2-5	TGTGCCAGCAGCCAAGAAGTACAGGGGGAAGAGACCCAGTACTTC	CASSQEVQGEETQYF
once	16	TRBD1	TRBV4-2	TRBJ2-7	TGTGCCAGCAGCCAACAGGGACAGGGAGGGCCCGCCGAGCAGTACTTC	CASSQQGQGGPAEQYF
.	15	TRBD2	TRBV20-1	TRBJ2-7	TGCAGTGCTAGAGTTATAGCGGGGCGATCCTACGAGCAGTACTTC	CSARVIAGRSYEQYF
.	15	.	TRBV7-2	TRBJ1-4	TGTGCCAGCAGCTTAGAGGTAACCCGGAATGAAAAACTGTTTTTT	CASSLEVTRNEKLFF
.	15	.	TRBV6-1	TRBJ1-1	TGTGCCAGCAGCCGCAACGGGGCTATGAACACTGAAGCTTTCTTT	CASSRNGAMNTEAFF
.	18	.	TRBV6-1	TRBJ1-2	TGTGCCAGCAGTGATTACGACATTCGCGGATATTCTAACTATGGCTACACCTTC	CASSDYDIRGYSNYGYTF
many	15	TRBD1	TRBV5-1	TRBJ2-7	TGCGCCAGCAGCTTGGAACAGGGGTTCGTGGGTGAGCAGTACTTC	CASSLEQGFVGEQYF
.	13	.	TRBV20-1	TRBJ1-3	TGCAGTGCGCCACAGCACTCTGGAAACACCATATATTTT	CSAPQHSGNTIYF
.	10	.	TRBV12-3/TRBV12-4	TRBJ2-1	TGTGCCAGCAGTGGCTTAAAGCAGTTCTTC	CASSGLKQFF
few	15	.	TRBV12-3/TRBV12-4	TRBJ1-1	TGTGCCAGCATCCCAAGGGGGGCTGGGAACACTGAAGCTTTCTTT	CASIPRGAGNTEAFF
.	13	.	TRBV28	TRBJ2-1	TGTGCCAGCACTTTAGTACAGGGAATGGAGCAGTTCTTC	CASTLVQGMEQFF
.	15	TRBD2	TRBV3-1	TRBJ2-4	TGTGCCAGCAGCCCGGATTCTAGCGGGGGAAACATTCAGTACTTC	CASSPDSSGGNIQYF
many	13	.	TRBV20-1	TRBJ1-1	TGCAGTGCTAGAGATCTTATTTTTTCTGAAGCTTTCTTT	CSARDLIFSEAFF
.	16	.	TRBV6-5	TRBJ2-6	TGTGCCAGCAGTTACGACGTGGGCTCTGGGGCCAACGTCCTGACTTTC	CASSYDVGSGANVLTF
.	14	.	TRBV18	TRBJ1-5	TGTGCCAGCTCACCACCGACGACTAGGCAGCCCCAGCATTTT	CASSPPTTRQPQHF
.	21	TRBD2	TRBV6-2/TRBV6-3	TRBJ2-7	TGTGCCAGCAGTTACTTCCCCCGAGGCCCAGGGCCACTAGCGGACCCCTACGAGCAGTACTTC	CASSYFPRGPGPLADPYEQYF
.	15	TRBD1	TRBV9	TRBJ1-4	TGTGCCAGCAGCCCCGGGACAGGTGACAATGAAAAACTGTTTTTT	CASSPGTGDNEKLFF
.	17	.	TRBV24-1	TRBJ2-1	TGTGCCACCAGTCCAAGACTGGGGGTGGGTGGATACAATGAGCAGTTCTTC	CATSPRLGVGGYNEQFF